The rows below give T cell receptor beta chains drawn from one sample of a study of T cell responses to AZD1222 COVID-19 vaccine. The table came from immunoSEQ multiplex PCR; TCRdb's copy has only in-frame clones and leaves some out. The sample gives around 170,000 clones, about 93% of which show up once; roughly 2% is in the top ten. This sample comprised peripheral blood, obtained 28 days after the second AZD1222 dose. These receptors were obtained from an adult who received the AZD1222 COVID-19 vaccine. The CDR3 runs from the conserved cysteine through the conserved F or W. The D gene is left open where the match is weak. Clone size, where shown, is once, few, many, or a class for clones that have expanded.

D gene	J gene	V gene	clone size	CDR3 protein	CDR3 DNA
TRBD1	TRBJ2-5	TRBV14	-	CASSPWSTGGAETQYF	TGTGCCAGCAGCCCGTGGTCTACAGGGGGCGCAGAGACCCAGTACTTC
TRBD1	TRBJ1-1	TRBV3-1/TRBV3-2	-	CASSRQGGNTEAFF	TGTGCCAGCAGCCGGCAGGGGGGGAACACTGAAGCTTTCTTT
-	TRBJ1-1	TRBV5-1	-	CASSLDPNTEAFF	TGCGCCAGCAGCTTGGATCCGAACACTGAAGCTTTCTTT
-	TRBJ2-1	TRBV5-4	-	CASSLEASSYNEQFF	TGTGCCAGCAGCTTGGAGGCCAGCTCCTACAATGAGCAGTTCTTC
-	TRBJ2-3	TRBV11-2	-	CASSLGVPTDTQYF	TGTGCCAGCAGCTTAGGGGTACCTACAGATACGCAGTATTTT
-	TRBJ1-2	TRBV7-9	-	CASTNQIYGYTF	TGTGCCAGCACCAACCAAATCTATGGCTACACCTTC
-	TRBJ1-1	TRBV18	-	CASSPGQTNTEAFF	TGTGCCAGCTCACCAGGACAAACGAACACTGAAGCTTTCTTT
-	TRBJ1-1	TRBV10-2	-	CASSESGGRAEAFF	TGCGCCAGCAGTGAGTCGGGGGGGAGGGCTGAAGCTTTCTTT
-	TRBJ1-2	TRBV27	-	CASSFRGGYGYTF	TGTGCCAGCAGTTTCAGGGGCGGGTATGGCTACACCTTC
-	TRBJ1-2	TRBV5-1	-	CASSSQAGPNGYTF	TGCGCCAGCAGCTCTCAAGCAGGGCCGAATGGCTACACCTTC
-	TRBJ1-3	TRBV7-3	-	CASSGGSGNTIYF	TGTGCCAGCAGTGGGGGCTCTGGAAACACCATATATTTT
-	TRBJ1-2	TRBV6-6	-	CASSDPLLGNGYTF	TGTGCCAGCAGTGACCCTCTCTTGGGTAATGGCTACACCTTC
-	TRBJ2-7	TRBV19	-	CASSRALPGEQYF	TGTGCCAGTAGTAGGGCTCTTCCCGGCGAGCAGTACTTC
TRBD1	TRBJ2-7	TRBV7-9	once	CASSLTGRYEQYF	TGTGCCAGCAGCTTGACAGGGCGCTACGAGCAGTACTTC
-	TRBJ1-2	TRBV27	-	CASSSTTGPSPYTF	TGTGCCAGCAGTTCAACCACGGGCCCCTCTCCCTACACCTTC
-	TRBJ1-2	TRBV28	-	CASSKQGLPGYTF	TGTGCCAGCAGTAAACAGGGACTCCCTGGCTACACCTTC
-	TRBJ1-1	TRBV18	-	CASSADSTEAFF	TGTGCCAGCTCAGCGGACAGCACTGAAGCTTTCTTT
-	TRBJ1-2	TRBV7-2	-	CASSLGGTTDGYTF	TGTGCCAGCAGCTTAGGCGGCACAACGGATGGCTACACCTTC
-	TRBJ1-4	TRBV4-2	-	CASSQPDLAGEKLFF	TGTGCCAGCAGCCAACCCGACCTAGCGGGAGAAAAACTGTTTTTT
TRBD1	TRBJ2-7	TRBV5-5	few	CASSLAAGGAYEQYF	TGTGCCAGCAGCTTGGCCGCAGGGGGCGCCTACGAGCAGTACTTC